This entry is about one TCR beta chain. The data derive from a study of T cell changes during pregnancy in multiple sclerosis. The V gene lost 0 bases and the J gene lost 0 bases, with 8 bases spanning the gap. The CDR3 is 15 residues long. Germline-derived CDR1 and CDR2 are SGHRS and YFSETQ. The assay was immunoSEQ multiplex PCR, and TCRdb's table has in-frame clones only and misses some. The sample has over 35,000 clones, roughly nine tenths seen once. The specimen was CD4+ T cells from peripheral blood mononuclear cells, collected in the third trimester of pregnancy. The receptor's source is a female donor in good health, enrolled as a control in a pregnancy study. V usage is TRBV5-1 and J usage is TRBJ2-3; D not certain. The CDR3 DNA sequence: TGCGCCAGCAGCTTGGCCCCAGCGAGCACAGATACGCAGTATTTT. Amino acid sequence: CASSLAPASTDTQYF.